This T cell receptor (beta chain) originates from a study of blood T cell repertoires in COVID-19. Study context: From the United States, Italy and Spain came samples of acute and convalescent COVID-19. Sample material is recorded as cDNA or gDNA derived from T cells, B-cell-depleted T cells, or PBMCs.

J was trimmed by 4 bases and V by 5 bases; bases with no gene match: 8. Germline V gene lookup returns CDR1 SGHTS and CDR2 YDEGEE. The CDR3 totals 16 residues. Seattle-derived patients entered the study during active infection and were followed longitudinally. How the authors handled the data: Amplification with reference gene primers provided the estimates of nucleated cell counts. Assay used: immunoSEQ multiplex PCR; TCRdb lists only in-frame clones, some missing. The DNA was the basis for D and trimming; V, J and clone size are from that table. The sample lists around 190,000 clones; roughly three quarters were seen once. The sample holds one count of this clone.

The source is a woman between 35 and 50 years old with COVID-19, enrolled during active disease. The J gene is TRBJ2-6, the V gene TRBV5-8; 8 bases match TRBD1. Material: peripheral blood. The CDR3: CASRGTGRAGANVLTF. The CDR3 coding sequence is TGTGCCAGCAGGGGGACAGGAAGAGCCGGGGCCAACGTCCTGACTTTC.